The 10 T cell receptor beta chains in this list originate from one sample, sequenced in a study of T cell responses to AZD1222 COVID-19 vaccine. Produced via immunoSEQ multiplex PCR; TCRdb's table is partial and in-frame only. This table has 110,000 to 150,000 clones, approximately 90% appearing once. Specimen: peripheral blood, collected 28 days after the second AZD1222 dose. The source is an adult who received the AZD1222 COVID-19 vaccine.

J is TRBJ1-2 and V is TRBV19, with D possibly TRBD1 on 5 matching bases. Trimming left V 5 bases short and J 4 bases short, with 17 bases between. The germline gives CDR1 LNHDA, CDR2 SQIVND (reference sequence). This CDR3 comprises 15 residues. The CDR3 nucleotides read TGTGCCAGTAGTTCCGGGACCGACGTAGGCTATGGCTACACCTTC. Translation: CASSSGTDVGYGYTF. The whole variable domain, filled in from reference TRBV19 and TRBJ1-2, reads DGGITQSPKYLFRKEGQNVTLSCEQNLNHDAMYWYRQDPGQGLRLIYYSQIVNDFQKGDIAEGYSVSREKKESFPLTVTSAQKNPTAFYLCASSSGTDVGYGYTFGSGTRLTVV.

The chain uses TRBV19 and TRBJ2-1; a possible D gene is TRBD2 (6 bases). Germline V gene lookup returns CDR1 LNHDA and CDR2 SQIVND (reference sequence). V lost 4 bases and J lost 4, with 14 bases in between. This CDR3 region has 15 residues. The CDR3 reads CASSTSSGGYNEQFF. The CDR3 DNA is TGTGCCAGTAGTACCTCAAGCGGAGGGTACAATGAGCAGTTCTTC.

The J gene is TRBJ1-4, the V gene TRBV12-2; the table's TRBD1 call for D was not verified on the DNA. TRBV12-2 is shown as a pseudogene. This CDR3 has 19 amino acids. The chain's CDR3 is CASRLAVGQGRSTNEKLFF. CDR3 nucleotides: TGTGCAAGTCGCTTAGCGGTGGGACAGGGGAGGTCGACTAATGAAAAACTGTTTTTT.

V gene TRBV5-5 combines with J gene TRBJ2-2; D not certain. Germline CDR1 SGHKS, CDR2 YYEKEE (reference sequence). The CDR3 has 16 amino acids. With 2 bases removed from V and 1 base from J, the gap between germline ends came to 12 bases. CDR3 in DNA: TGTGCCAGCAGCTTTTCCATACTCCGGAACACCGGGGAGCTGTTTTTT. It specifies CASSFSILRNTGELFF.

This sequence joins TRBV6-1 and TRBJ1-6; TRBD1 aligns across 8 bases. This CDR3 is built from 15 residues. V lost 2 bases to trimming and J lost 7 bases; unmatched junction nucleotides: 4. In germline, CDR1 is MNHNS, CDR2 SASEGT. The CDR3 reads CASSERTGSNSPLHF. In DNA, the CDR3 is TGTGCCAGCAGTGAAAGGACAGGGTCGAATTCACCCCTCCACTTT.

The rearrangement uses TRBV11-3 and TRBJ2-1; D not certain. Germline V gene lookup returns CDR1 SGHNT and CDR2 YENEEA. The length of the CDR3 is 14 residues. The V and J ends lost 4 bases and 6 bases respectively, with 13 bases between them. The CDR3 DNA sequence: TGTGCCAGCAGCTCCCAAAGCCTAGGCAATGAGCAGTTCTTC. Its translation is CASSSQSLGNEQFF.

In its sample, this clone was seen a few times. The rearrangement joins TRBV6-5 to TRBJ1-6; 7 bases map to TRBD1. V gave up 7 bases and J gave up 6 bases; unmatched junction bases: 3. CDR1 is MNHEY and CDR2 is SVGAGI in the germline V gene. The CDR3 is 13 residues long. The DNA of the CDR3 is TGTGCCAGCACAGACAGGGTTAATTCACCCCTCCACTTT. Its translation is CASTDRVNSPLHF.

This rearrangement joins TRBV2 to TRBJ2-1; 7 nucleotides line up with TRBD1. The CDR3 has 13 residues. In germline, CDR1 is SNHLY, CDR2 FYNNEI. After removal of 8 bases from V and 6 bases from J, the junction contained 7 bases not matched to a gene. CDR3 nucleotide sequence: TGTGCCAGCGGTTGGGCAGGGGGCAATGAGCAGTTCTTC. Its translation is CASGWAGGNEQFF. The full variable domain, its missing parts supplied by reference TRBV2 and TRBJ2-1, is EPEVTQTPSHQVTQMGQEVILRCVPISNHLYFYWYRQILGQKVEFLVSFYNNEISEKSEIFDDQFSVERPDGSNFTLKIRSTKLEDSAMYFCASGWAGGNEQFFGPGTRLTVL.

The rearrangement joins TRBV6-5 to TRBJ1-2; D uncertain. Germline-derived CDR1 and CDR2 are MNHEY and SVGAGI. This CDR3 contains 12 residues. Trimming took 5 bases from V and 5 from J, leaving 9 bases between them. As DNA, the CDR3 is TGTGCCAGCAGTATCGACATGTATGGCTACACCTTC. As protein: CASSIDMYGYTF.

This clone came up a few times. The CDR3 sequence: CASSLVAGDPTTTDTQYF. CDR3 coding DNA: TGCGCCAGCAGCTTGGTGGCGGGAGACCCCACGACCACAGATACGCAGTATTTT. The J gene is TRBJ2-3, the V gene TRBV5-1; 7 positions agree with TRBD2. V was clipped by 0 bases and J by 2 bases; unmatched bases: 12. Per germline, CDR1 SGHRS and CDR2 YFSETQ. This CDR3 has 18 residues. Together with reference TRBV5-1 and TRBJ2-3, the CDR3 gives the full variable domain: KAGVTQTPRYLIKTRGQQVTLSCSPISGHRSVSWYQQTPGQGLQFLFEYFSETQRNKGNFPGRFSGRQFSNSRSEMNVSTLELGDSALYLCASSLVAGDPTTTDTQYFGPGTRLTVL.